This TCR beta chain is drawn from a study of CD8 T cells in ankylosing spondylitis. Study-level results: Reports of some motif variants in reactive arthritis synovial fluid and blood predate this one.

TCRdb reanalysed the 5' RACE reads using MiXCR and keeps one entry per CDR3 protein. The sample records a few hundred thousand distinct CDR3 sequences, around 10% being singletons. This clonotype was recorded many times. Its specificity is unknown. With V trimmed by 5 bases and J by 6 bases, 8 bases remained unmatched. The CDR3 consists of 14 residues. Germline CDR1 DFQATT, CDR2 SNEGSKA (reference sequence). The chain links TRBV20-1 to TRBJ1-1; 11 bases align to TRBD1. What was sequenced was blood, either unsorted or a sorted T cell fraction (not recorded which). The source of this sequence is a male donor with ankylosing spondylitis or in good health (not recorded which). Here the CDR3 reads CSAGGGTGGAEAFF. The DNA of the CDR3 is TGCAGTGCTGGAGGCGGGACAGGGGGGGCTGAAGCTTTCTTT.